Listed below are T cell receptor beta chains from one sample, sequenced in a study of low-dose radiotherapy and immunotherapy resistance in tumors. TCRdb redid the calling of the reads with MiXCR, one entry per CDR3 protein. The sample lists under 90,000 distinct CDR3 sequences, roughly a sixth occurring once. The sample was PBMCs, taken before treatment. These receptors all come from a male donor with prostate cancer. CDR3s include the opening cysteine and the closing phenylalanine or tryptophan. Rows give clone size only sometimes, using once, few, many, or a class for an expanded clone.

v_gene: TRBV29-1; abundance: many; CDR3aa: CSVEVGRGTDTQYF
v_gene: TRBV21-1; abundance: many; CDR3aa: CARGEAAFF
v_gene: TRBV19; abundance: many; CDR3aa: CASSIGSHYGYTF
v_gene: TRBV7-9; abundance: many; CDR3aa: CASSFRGTYKLFF
v_gene: TRBV5-6; abundance: many; CDR3aa: CASSEDTYTEAFF
v_gene: TRBV5-4; abundance: many; CDR3aa: CASSRGQGRGQETQYF
v_gene: TRBV5-1; abundance: -; CDR3aa: CASSSGAGFETQYF
v_gene: TRBV7-9; abundance: many; CDR3aa: CASGEVNQPQHF
v_gene: TRBV6-2/TRBV6-3; abundance: many; CDR3aa: CASRARGGEETQYF
v_gene: TRBV6-2/TRBV6-3; abundance: many; CDR3aa: CASRFNSPLHF
v_gene: TRBV2; abundance: many; CDR3aa: CASSELGPGNTIYF
v_gene: TRBV12-3/TRBV12-4; abundance: many; CDR3aa: CASSFFRPFERTEETQYF
v_gene: TRBV29-1; abundance: many; CDR3aa: CSVEAGTDEQYF
v_gene: TRBV11-1; abundance: many; CDR3aa: CASSLLLAGNYEQYF
v_gene: TRBV5-1; abundance: many; CDR3aa: CASDEGQGAHEQYF
v_gene: TRBV5-1; abundance: -; CDR3aa: CASTVGGMSTDTQYF
v_gene: TRBV20-1; abundance: many; CDR3aa: CSASGETAYYNEQFF
v_gene: TRBV12-3/TRBV12-4; abundance: many; CDR3aa: CASSLRQGSSYNSPLHF
v_gene: TRBV7-2; abundance: many; CDR3aa: CASSLAGPPNSPLHF
v_gene: TRBV5-1; abundance: few; CDR3aa: CASLAGRIGTDTQYF
v_gene: TRBV29-1; abundance: many; CDR3aa: CSVEGPDTGELFF
v_gene: TRBV6-2/TRBV6-3; abundance: many; CDR3aa: CASFSIPGLAGGKLSYNEQFF